The next 22 T cell receptor beta chains were all read from a single sample in a study of control samples from healthy donors and cancer patients. Some clones are missing from TCRdb's copy, which holds only in-frame ones; the method was immunoSEQ multiplex PCR. Among about 44,000 clones listed, more than 70% were seen once. Sequences were obtained from PBMCs. Source of these receptors: a woman aged 60-75 years with lung cancer.

The V and J genes are TRBV5-4 and TRBJ1-1; 7 nucleotides line up with TRBD1. Germline-derived CDR1 and CDR2 are SGHNT and YYREEE (reference sequence). J gave up 7 bases and V 4 bases, and 4 bases lay outside the gene matches. CDR3 length: 12 residues. CDR3 DNA sequence: TGTGCCAGCAGCCGAGGGACAGATGAAGCTTTCTTT. The encoded protein is CASSRGTDEAFF. Using reference TRBV5-4 and TRBJ1-1 for the parts outside the CDR3, the full variable domain is ETGVTQSPTHLIKTRGQQVTLRCSSQSGHNTVSWYQQALGQGPQFIFQYYREEENGRGNFPPRFSGLQFPNYSSELNVNALELDDSALYLCASSRGTDEAFFGQGTRLTVV.

This sequence joins TRBV6-1 and TRBJ2-5; tentatively, D is TRBD1 or TRBD2 (8 bases each). The CDR3 runs 16 residues. Germline CDR1 MNHNS, CDR2 SASEGT. V was trimmed by 4 bases and J by 5 bases, leaving 20 bases between them. CDR3 loop: CASSARGAGGVETQYF. CDR3 sequence (DNA): TGTGCCAGCAGTGCGCGGGGGGCAGGGGGCGTTGAGACCCAGTACTTC.

The chain carries TRBV5-1 and TRBJ1-2, with 10 bases fitting TRBD1. In germline, CDR1 is SGHRS, CDR2 YFSETQ. V shed 3 bases, J shed 7 bases, and the junction held 15 bases outside the gene matches. The CDR3 totals 17 residues. The CDR3 reads CASSYGTGDLTLGGYTF. The CDR3 DNA reads TGCGCCAGCAGCTACGGGACAGGGGACCTCACTCTCGGTGGCTACACCTTC.

The rearrangement joins TRBV10-3 to TRBJ1-6; D is undetermined. CDR3 length: 14 residues. Germline CDR1 and CDR2: ENHRY and SYGVKD. Trimming removed 0 bases at V and 8 bases at J, with 8 bases between. CDR3: CAISESGSDSPLHF. The CDR3 DNA is TGTGCCATCAGTGAGTCCGGTTCTGATTCACCCCTCCACTTT.

V and J are TRBV11-2 and TRBJ2-7, with 9 nucleotides matching TRBD1. The CDR3 has 15 amino acids. V dropped 2 bases and J dropped 1; count of bases not matched to a gene: 3. The germline CDR1 and CDR2 sequences are SGHAT and FQNNGV. The CDR3 DNA is TGTGCCAGCAGCTTAAGGGGACAGGGATCCTACGAGCAGTACTTC. Translated, it gives CASSLRGQGSYEQYF. Full variable domain (rest looked up from reference TRBV11-2 and TRBJ2-7): EAGVAQSPRYKIIEKRQSVAFWCNPISGHATLYWYQQILGQGPKLLIQFQNNGVVDDSQLPKDRFSAERLKGVDSTLKIQPAKLEDSAVYLCASSLRGQGSYEQYFGPGTRLTVT.

V is TRBV28 and J is TRBJ2-7, with TRBD1 matching over 9 bases. Germline trimming cut 2 bases from V and 3 bases from J; bases unmatched to any gene: 8. The CDR3 length is 16 residues. Germline V gives CDR1 MDHEN, CDR2 SYDVKM. The CDR3 protein is CASSLPSGQGIYEQYF. CDR3 bases: TGTGCCAGCAGTTTACCATCGGGACAGGGTATCTACGAGCAGTACTTC.

Points on this clone: Other DNA sequences in the sample encode the same CDR3. The chain is built from TRBV5-4 and TRBJ2-2; D is undetermined. The germline CDR1 and CDR2 sequences are SGHNT and YYREEE (reference sequence). V lost 0 bases, J lost 7 bases, and 4 bases lay in between. There are 12 residues in the CDR3. Here the CDR3 DNA reads TGTGCCAGCAGCTTGGCCCACGGGGAGCTGTTTTTT. Translated, it gives CASSLAHGELFF.

The J gene is TRBJ2-5, the V gene TRBV6-2 or TRBV6-3, with a weak D call TRBD1 (6 bases). Germline-derived CDR1 and CDR2 are MNHEY and SVGEGT. The CDR3 length is 16 residues. V gave up 6 bases and J gave up 2 bases, with 19 bases separating them. CDR3 residues: CASRYREIALQETQYF. CDR3 nucleotide sequence: TGTGCCAGCAGATACAGGGAGATAGCCCTACAAGAGACCCAGTACTTC.

Here the CDR3 reads CASSRQGDEKLFF. CDR3 DNA sequence: TGTGCCTCGAGCAGGCAGGGCGACGAAAAACTGTTTTTT. The chain joins TRBV19 to TRBJ1-4, with D possibly being TRBD1 (5 bases). This CDR3 contains 13 residues. V was pared by 11 bases and J by 8 bases, with 18 bases between. Per germline, CDR1 LNHDA and CDR2 SQIVND (reference sequence). The whole variable domain, remainder taken from reference TRBV19 and TRBJ1-4, is DGGITQSPKYLFRKEGQNVTLSCEQNLNHDAMYWYRQDPGQGLRLIYYSQIVNDFQKGDIAEGYSVSREKKESFPLTVTSAQKNPTAFYLCASSRQGDEKLFFGSGTQLSVL.

This chain links TRBV24-1 with TRBJ2-1; TRBD1 matches at 7 bases. The V segment lost 4 bases and the J segment 5 bases; nucleotides outside the gene matches: 16. Germline CDR1 is KGHDR and CDR2 is SFDVKD. This CDR3 region has 18 residues. CDR3 DNA: TGTGCCACCAGTGACCCCGACCGGGACAGCTCTTTACACAATGAGCAGTTCTTC. It specifies CATSDPDRDSSLHNEQFF.

The CDR3 is CASSFLTEDSSTDTQYF. DNA of the CDR3: TGTGCCAGCAGTTTTTTGACGGAGGATTCGAGCACAGATACGCAGTATTTT. The chain links TRBV27 to TRBJ2-3; D perhaps matches TRBD2 (5 bases). This CDR3 spans 17 amino acids. Deletions cut 3 bases from V and 0 bases from J, with 16 bases between. Per germline, CDR1 MNHEY and CDR2 SMNVEV (reference sequence).

The rearrangement links TRBV12-3 or TRBV12-4 to TRBJ2-3; possibly TRBD1 for D (6 bases). The V gene lost 5 bases and the J gene lost 4 bases, with 10 bases spanning the gap. CDR3 size: 13 residues. As DNA, the CDR3 is TGTGCCAGCAGTATACAGGGACCAGATACGCAGTATTTT. Amino acids: CASSIQGPDTQYF.

This clone was counted between two and nine times. The chain employs TRBV20-1 and TRBJ2-5; D remains unclear. Per germline, CDR1 DFQATT and CDR2 SNEGSKA (reference sequence). V lost 0 bases to trimming and J lost 4 bases, with 0 bases between them. The CDR3 sequence is 10 residues long. CDR3 DNA: TGCAGTGCTAGAGAAGAGACCCAGTACTTC. This translates into CSAREETQYF.

In its sample, this clone was seen a few times. This chain links TRBV28 with TRBJ1-5, with TRBD1 identical over 7 bases. The V gene's germline CDR1 is MDHEN and CDR2 SYDVKM. V gave up 4 bases and J gave up 6 bases; unmatched junction bases: 12. CDR3 length: 16 residues. CDR3 residues: CASSSLGGRGGQPQHF. In nucleotides, the CDR3 is TGTGCCAGCAGTTCCCTTGGGGGCAGGGGGGGTCAGCCCCAGCATTTT. Using reference TRBV28 and TRBJ1-5 for the parts outside the CDR3, the full variable domain is DVKVTQSSRYLVKRTGEKVFLECVQDMDHENMFWYRQDPGLGLRLIYFSYDVKMKEKGDIPEGYSVSREKKERFSLILESASTNQTSMYLCASSSLGGRGGQPQHFGDGTRLSIL.

The chain uses TRBV3-1 (or the pseudogene TRBV3-2) and TRBJ2-3; D gene uncertain. The CDR3 extends over 11 amino acids. With 1 base removed from V and 9 bases from J, the gap between germline ends came to 5 bases. CDR1 LGHDT and CDR2 YNNKEL come from the germline V gene (reference sequence). CDR3 loop: CASSQGRTQYF. The CDR3 DNA sequence: TGTGCCAGCAGCCAAGGTCGGACGCAGTATTTT.

This sequence joins TRBV3-1 (or the pseudogene TRBV3-2) and TRBJ2-5; D uncertain. Trimming took 7 bases from V and 2 from J, leaving 11 bases between them. Germline V lookup: CDR1 LGHDT, CDR2 YNNKEL (reference sequence). This CDR3 has 13 amino acids. The CDR3 coding sequence is TGTGCCAGCACTCGTGGGCTGCAAGAGACCCAGTACTTC. It encodes CASTRGLQETQYF.

This clone was observed a handful of times. The gene calls are TRBV19 and TRBJ1-2, with D possibly matching TRBD1 (5 bases). Germline loops: CDR1 LNHDA, CDR2 SQIVND (reference sequence). The CDR3 sequence is 12 residues long. V dropped 5 bases and J dropped 8 bases, with 12 bases sitting between them. DNA of the CDR3: TGTGCCAGTAGTGGAGGGGTTCAGGGCTACACCTTC. This translates into CASSGGVQGYTF.

The rearrangement joins TRBV29-1 to TRBJ2-1; 8 bases agree with TRBD1. The V and J ends lost 7 bases and 5 bases, in that order; junction bases with no gene match: 4. CDR3 size: 12 residues. CDR1 and CDR2 from the germline V gene are SQVTM and ANQGSEA. The CDR3: CSDWTGNNEQFF. The CDR3 nucleotides are TGCAGCGATTGGACAGGGAACAATGAGCAGTTCTTC.

The chain links TRBV6-5 to TRBJ1-2; D is undetermined. V was pared by 4 bases and J by 0 bases, with 12 bases between. Germline CDR1 reads MNHEY; CDR2 reads SVGAGI. The CDR3 has 15 amino acids. Written as DNA, the CDR3 is TGTGCCAGCAGTTCCTACAGCGAGTCTAACTATGGCTACACCTTC. Its protein is CASSSYSESNYGYTF.

This clone turned up a few times. The J gene is TRBJ1-1, the V gene TRBV19; D remains ambiguous. The germline V gene has CDR1 LNHDA and CDR2 SQIVND (reference sequence). This CDR3 spans 14 amino acids. V lost 5 bases, J lost 4 bases, and 14 bases lay in between. The CDR3 region is CASSFNQEGTEAFF. CDR3 in DNA: TGTGCCAGTAGTTTCAACCAGGAGGGCACTGAAGCTTTCTTT. Supplemented by reference TRBV19 and TRBJ1-1, the full variable domain reads DGGITQSPKYLFRKEGQNVTLSCEQNLNHDAMYWYRQDPGQGLRLIYYSQIVNDFQKGDIAEGYSVSREKKESFPLTVTSAQKNPTAFYLCASSFNQEGTEAFFGQGTRLTVV.

The V gene is TRBV5-6, the J gene TRBJ2-1; possible D gene TRBD2, 6 bases. The CDR3 sequence is 15 residues long. The V end was cut by 0 bases, the J end by 4 bases, with 11 bases between. Germline CDR1 and CDR2: SGHDT and YYEEEE. The CDR3 DNA reads as TGTGCCAGCAGCTTGGCGCCTAGCGAGTACAATGAGCAGTTCTTC. Its protein is CASSLAPSEYNEQFF.

CDR3 residues: CASSQATLGGEQYF. DNA for the CDR3: TGCGCCAGCAGCCAGGCCACCCTCGGGGGCGAGCAGTACTTC. The chain recombines TRBV4-1 with TRBJ2-7, with a tentative D call TRBD2 (6 bases). Germline V CDR1 and CDR2: MGHRA, YSYEKL. The V and J ends lost 3 bases and 6 bases respectively, with 15 bases between them. The length of the CDR3 is 14 residues.